A single count supports the clone carrying this T cell receptor (beta chain). Its antigen is not identified. The data originate from a study of OX40 agonist ivuxolimab in advanced cancers. Study overall: Patients receiving dose escalation had hepatocellular carcinoma, melanoma, renal cell or head and neck cancer. Study-level findings and limits: Among the lowest levels of clonal expansion were found in partial responders at 0.1-3.0 mg/kg. Expanded clones were, on average, more numerous among CD8+ T cells than CD4+.

The repertoire was sequenced with immunoSEQ multiplex PCR; TCRdb's copy has only in-frame clones and lacks some. In the table there are roughly 60,000 clones, over 90% of which are singletons. The V end lost 6 bases, the J end lost 3 bases, and 9 bases lay between the germline ends. The CDR3 runs to 12 residues. The germline V gene encodes CDR1 MDHEN and CDR2 SYDVKM. Sample: CD4+ or CD8+ T cells sorted from blood, taken in a trial of the OX40 agonist ivuxolimab. The sequence derives from an adult with an advanced solid tumor such as melanoma, head and neck, liver or kidney cancer. The chain couples TRBV28 to TRBJ2-7; no clear D gene. The CDR3: CASSPSGYEQYF. CDR3 sequence (DNA): TGTGCCAGCAGCCCCTCCGGCTACGAGCAGTACTTC.